A single sample gave rise to the 18 T cell receptor beta chains below, sequenced in a study of vaccination and CD4 T cells after COVID-19. These receptors lack a known antigen. Treatment meaning: roughly 11-day PBMC culture with coronavirus spike peptide pools or control peptides (ViraFEST assay). Sequencing of cultured CD4+ T cell DNA used the Oncomine TCR Beta short-read assay. TCRdb re-called the PCR reads with MiXCR, one entry per CDR3 protein. This table has 15,000 or so distinct CDR3 sequences, under 60% appearing once. The sample consisted of CD4+ T cells from blood, cultured in vitro. The receptors originated from a human donor who had recovered from COVID-19.

The chain carries TRBV20-1 and TRBJ1-4; 7 positions agree with TRBD1. This CDR3 has 14 amino acids. Looked up from germline, CDR1 is DFQATT and CDR2 is SNEGSKA (reference sequence). Trimming removed 2 bases from V and 7 bases from J; junction bases left unmatched: 7. DNA of the CDR3: TGCAGTGCTAGATACAGGGGAGGCGGTGAAAAACTGTTTTTT. It translates to CSARYRGGGEKLFF.

This clonotype occurred a few times. The rearrangement joins TRBV11-1 to TRBJ2-1, with 12 bases that match TRBD2. The CDR3 totals 15 residues. The V and J ends lost 1 base and 10 bases, in that order; junction bases with no gene match: 5. From germline, CDR1 is SGHAT and CDR2 FQDESV (reference sequence). The CDR3 protein is CASSLVGLAGGEQFF. The CDR3 DNA reads TGTGCCAGCAGCTTAGTGGGGCTAGCGGGAGGGGAGCAGTTCTTC.

This chain links TRBV20-1 with TRBJ2-3, with 7 bases identical to TRBD2. The J segment lost 14 bases and the V segment lost 0 bases, leaving 8 bases of the junction unmatched. This CDR3 is 12 amino acids long. CDR1 DFQATT and CDR2 SNEGSKA come from the germline V gene (reference sequence). In DNA, the CDR3 is TGCAGTGCTAGAGACCTTTCGGGACTACTGTATTTT. Protein: CSARDLSGLLYF.

V and J are TRBV2 and TRBJ1-5; D ambiguous. The CDR3 sequence is 16 residues long. Trimming stripped 3 bases from V and 5 bases from J, with 17 bases between. Germline V CDR1 and CDR2: SNHLY, FYNNEI. The CDR3 loop is CASSEGGRTMYQPQHF. CDR3 bases: TGTGCCAGCAGTGAGGGAGGACGGACGATGTATCAGCCCCAGCATTTT.

J is TRBJ2-6 and V is TRBV20-1; no definite D call. The CDR3 is 19 amino acids. Per the germline V gene, CDR1 is DFQATT and CDR2 is SNEGSKA (reference sequence). Trimming removed 6 bases at V and 0 bases at J, with 24 bases between. The CDR3 protein is CSAPPPFEIVVSGANVLTF. CDR3 bases: TGCAGTGCGCCCCCCCCGTTTGAGATAGTCGTCTCTGGGGCCAACGTCCTGACTTTC.

The V and J genes are TRBV19 and TRBJ1-1, with 7 bases fitting TRBD1. There are 16 residues in the CDR3. The V segment lost 3 bases and the J segment 3 bases; nucleotides outside the gene matches: 10. The germline V gene encodes CDR1 LNHDA and CDR2 SQIVND (reference sequence). The CDR3 loop is CASSIPLTGADTEAFF. The CDR3 coding sequence is TGTGCCAGTAGTATCCCTCTTACAGGGGCGGACACTGAAGCTTTCTTT.

This sequence joins TRBV20-1 and TRBJ2-2; D is unresolved. Per germline, CDR1 DFQATT and CDR2 SNEGSKA (reference sequence). Trimming shortened V by 1 base and J by 1 base, and 4 bases separated the two germline ends. There are 13 residues in the CDR3. The CDR3 nucleotides are TGCAGTGCTAGAGTGATGAACACCGGGGAGCTGTTTTTT. Its translation: CSARVMNTGELFF.

The gene calls are TRBV11-1 and TRBJ1-5, with TRBD1 as a possible D gene (6 bases). Germline V gene lookup returns CDR1 SGHAT and CDR2 FQDESV (reference sequence). The V end was cut by 4 bases, the J end by 4 bases, with 11 bases between. The CDR3 has 14 residues. CDR3 DNA: TGTGCCAGCAGCTCACAGGGCGATAATCAGCCCCAGCATTTT. Protein product: CASSSQGDNQPQHF.

V gene TRBV24-1 combines with J gene TRBJ2-1; D not certain. The ends were cut back, 2 bases at V and 9 bases at J, with 7 bases in the middle. The CDR3 sequence is 12 residues long. The germline gives CDR1 KGHDR, CDR2 SFDVKD. The CDR3 DNA follows: TGTGCCACCAGTGATTGGATAGGTGAGCAGTTCTTC. Translated, it gives CATSDWIGEQFF.

This sequence joins TRBV7-9 and TRBJ1-1, with D possibly being TRBD1 (5 bases). This CDR3 spans 16 amino acids. The germline CDR1 and CDR2 sequences are SEHNR and FQNEAQ (reference sequence). V lost 5 bases to trimming and J lost 1 base, with 17 bases between them. The CDR3 DNA reads TGTGCCAGCAGCCGTCCACTTCCGGGGCGGAACACTGAAGCTTTCTTT. Amino acids: CASSRPLPGRNTEAFF.

The chain has TRBV20-1 and TRBJ2-7, with 8 bases that match TRBD2. Germline V CDR1 and CDR2: DFQATT, SNEGSKA (reference sequence). The J segment lost 0 bases and the V segment lost 6 bases, leaving 10 bases of the junction unmatched. The CDR3 totals 15 residues. The CDR3 nucleotides are TGCAGTGCGCCCGGTGGCGGGAGGACCTCCTACGAGCAGTACTTC. It specifies CSAPGGGRTSYEQYF.

This chain links TRBV12-3 or TRBV12-4 with TRBJ1-1; D is undetermined. Trimming stripped 1 base from V and 4 bases from J, with 7 bases between. The CDR3 is 13 amino acids. CDR3 in DNA: TGTGCCAGCAGTTTAGTCGGGTTCACTGAAGCTTTCTTT. It translates to CASSLVGFTEAFF.

J is TRBJ2-3 and V is TRBV28; perhaps TRBD1 as D (5 bases). V dropped 6 bases and J dropped 2 bases, with 18 bases sitting between them. CDR1 MDHEN and CDR2 SYDVKM come from the germline V gene. The CDR3 is made up of 16 amino acids. The DNA for the CDR3 is TGTGCCAGCAGGGCAATGCGGACACCTCACACAGATACGCAGTATTTT. This encodes CASRAMRTPHTDTQYF.

This clonotype has more than one count but fewer than ten. The genes are TRBV19 and TRBJ1-4; D not certain. This CDR3 is built from 13 residues. The germline gives CDR1 LNHDA, CDR2 SQIVND (reference sequence). V was clipped by 7 bases and J by 8 bases, with 14 bases between them. CDR3 in amino acids: CASTLGRAEKLFF. As DNA, the CDR3 is TGTGCCAGTACCCTAGGGCGGGCAGAAAAACTGTTTTTT.

The V gene is TRBV15, the J gene TRBJ2-7; the match to TRBD1 covers 11 bases. This CDR3 spans 15 amino acids. Germline lookup yields CDR1 LNHNV and CDR2 YYDKDF (reference sequence). J lost 4 bases, V lost 5 bases, and 7 bases had no gene match. The CDR3 protein is CATSGPGQGGYEQYF. The DNA of the CDR3 is TGTGCCACCAGCGGACCGGGACAGGGGGGTTACGAGCAGTACTTC.

V is TRBV5-8 and J is TRBJ2-1; TRBD2 is a possible D gene (7 bases). V lost 4 bases, J lost 4 bases, and 15 bases lay in between. Germline V gene sequence: CDR1 SGHTS, CDR2 YDEGEE. The length of the CDR3 is 15 residues. The CDR3 loop reads CASSLGLGGYNEQFF. CDR3 in DNA: TGTGCCAGCAGCCTTGGACTAGGGGGGTACAATGAGCAGTTCTTC.

The CDR3 sequence is CASRDSGRETQYF. The CDR3, as DNA: TGTGCCAGCAGGGACTCCGGGAGGGAGACCCAGTACTTC. The chain combines TRBV6-1 with TRBJ2-5; 7 bases map to TRBD2. V gave up 6 bases and J gave up 5 bases; unmatched junction bases: 6. The germline gives CDR1 MNHNS, CDR2 SASEGT. CDR3 length equals 13 residues.

The rearrangement links TRBV6-5 to TRBJ2-1, with 13 nucleotides matching TRBD2. Germline CDR1 MNHEY, CDR2 SVGAGI. Unmatched junction bases numbered 8, after V lost 3 bases and J lost 0 bases. This CDR3 is built from 19 residues. Here the CDR3 reads CASSYPLAGGISSYNEQFF. The CDR3 DNA follows: TGTGCCAGCAGTTATCCACTAGCGGGAGGGATTTCCTCCTACAATGAGCAGTTCTTC.